The 20 T cell receptor beta chains given below trace back to one sample, sequenced in a study of blood T cell repertoires in COVID-19. Sequencing used immunoSEQ multiplex PCR; TCRdb keeps in-frame clones, though not all of them. The sample records approximately 240,000 clones, 65% to 85% being singletons. The sequenced sample consisted of peripheral blood. These receptors all stem from a human donor in a cohort sampled during active COVID-19.

The V call is TRBV6-6, the J call TRBJ2-5; TRBD2 aligns across 8 bases. Per the germline V gene, CDR1 is MNHNY and CDR2 is SVGAGI (reference sequence). The CDR3 consists of 20 residues. V lost 5 bases, J lost 2 bases, and 22 bases stayed unmatched. CDR3 sequence: CASSQTGVYLGRAGQETQYF. The CDR3 bases are TGTGCCAGCAGTCAGACAGGCGTTTATCTCGGGAGGGCCGGGCAAGAGACCCAGTACTTC.

CDR3 nucleotides: TGCGCCAGCAGCTTTACAGGTGACGAGCAGTACTTC. Translated, it gives CASSFTGDEQYF. J is TRBJ2-7 and V is TRBV5-1, with TRBD1 as a possible D gene (5 bases). Looked up from germline, CDR1 is SGHRS and CDR2 is YFSETQ. V shed 2 bases and J shed 5 bases, with 8 bases lying between them. The CDR3 has 12 amino acids.

The V and J genes are TRBV5-1 and TRBJ2-5; a weak D match, TRBD1 (5 bases). Germline V gives CDR1 SGHRS, CDR2 YFSETQ. The CDR3 is made up of 15 amino acids. Between the trimmed V and J ends, which lost 1 base and 5 bases, there was a span of 15 bases. CDR3 bases: TGCGCCAGCAGCTTGCAGGGAAGGACGGACGAGACCCAGTACTTC. Protein sequence: CASSLQGRTDETQYF.

CDR3 coding DNA: TGTGCCAGCAGGCCCCTCGACAGGGACAATGAGCAGTTCTTC. This codes for CASRPLDRDNEQFF. The chain combines TRBV11-2 with TRBJ2-1, with TRBD1 matching over 7 bases. CDR1 is SGHAT, CDR2 FQNNGV, per germline. Losses at the gene ends were 6 bases for V and 5 bases for J; bases not matched to a gene: 7. The CDR3 sequence is 14 residues long.

In its sample, this clone was seen once. This sequence joins TRBV9 and TRBJ1-2; no reliable D call. Trimming took off 4 bases at V and 0 bases at J, with 16 bases between the two ends. The V gene's germline CDR1 is SGDLS and CDR2 YYNGEE. The CDR3 has 16 residues. The CDR3: CASSPHGSGANYGYTF. The CDR3 DNA is TGTGCCAGCAGCCCCCACGGGAGTGGAGCTAACTATGGCTACACCTTC.

This clone was picked up a small number of times. The chain employs TRBV10-1 and TRBJ1-1, with D unclear. Deletions cut 6 bases from V and 0 bases from J, with 8 bases between. Germline CDR1 reads WNHNN; CDR2 reads SYGVQD (reference sequence). CDR3 length equals 13 residues. CDR3 loop: CASRLKMNTEAFF. Here the CDR3 DNA reads TGCGCCAGCAGACTTAAGATGAACACTGAAGCTTTCTTT.

V is TRBV5-4 and J is TRBJ1-1, with D perhaps matching TRBD1 (6 bases). The ends were cut back, 0 bases at V and 0 bases at J, with 9 bases in the middle. CDR1 and CDR2 from the germline V gene are SGHNT and YYREEE (reference sequence). This CDR3 is 15 amino acids long. The CDR3 bases are TGTGCCAGCAGCTTGGGGGCAGGGGTGAACACTGAAGCTTTCTTT. Its protein is CASSLGAGVNTEAFF.

V and J are TRBV30 and TRBJ2-6, with D perhaps TRBD1 (7 bases). Germline V gene data show CDR1 as GTSNPN and CDR2 as SVGIG (reference sequence). The CDR3 sequence is 17 residues long. Written as DNA, the CDR3 is TGTGTTGGCGATTTAGACAGGGAGGTCTCTGGGGCCAACGTCCTGACTTTC. This gives the protein CVGDLDREVSGANVLTF. Based on the CDR3 plus reference TRBV30 and TRBJ2-6, the full variable domain is SQTIHQWPATLVQPVGSPLSLECTVEGTSNPNLYWYRQAAGRGLQLLFYSVGIGQISSEVPQNLSASRPQDRQFILSSKKLLLSDSGFYLCVGDLDREVSGANVLTFGAGSRLTVL.

A single count supports this clone. The chain couples TRBV27 to TRBJ1-1; no clear D gene. This CDR3 spans 15 amino acids. Germline CDR1 and CDR2: MNHEY and SMNVEV (reference sequence). Trimming cost V 7 bases and J 0 bases, with 15 bases left between them. The CDR3 sequence: CASNILEALNTEAFF. CDR3 DNA sequence: TGTGCCAGCAACATCCTGGAGGCCTTGAACACTGAAGCTTTCTTT.

The J gene is TRBJ2-5, the V gene TRBV4-2, with TRBD1 identical over 12 bases. Unmatched junction bases numbered 14, after V lost 2 bases and J lost 1 base. The V gene's germline CDR1 is LGHNA and CDR2 YNFKEQ. This CDR3 spans 20 amino acids. CDR3: CASSQQQGTGGAAGQETQYF. DNA for the CDR3: TGTGCCAGCAGCCAACAACAGGGGACAGGGGGCGCGGCTGGCCAAGAGACCCAGTACTTC.

The chain carries TRBV6-6 and TRBJ2-1; D is unresolved. The CDR3 length is 11 residues. Germline loops: CDR1 MNHNY, CDR2 SVGAGI (reference sequence). Trimming shortened V by 2 bases and J by 8 bases, and 4 bases separated the two germline ends. The CDR3 DNA follows: TGTGCCAGCAGTTACATAGATGAGCAGTTCTTC. Its protein is CASSYIDEQFF.

The chain has TRBV28 and TRBJ1-2; perhaps TRBD1 as D (6 bases). Germline V gene sequence: CDR1 MDHEN, CDR2 SYDVKM. V lost 6 bases and J lost 4, with 9 bases in between. This CDR3 is 12 amino acids long. This CDR3 is CASRSGVYGYTF. In nucleotides, the CDR3 is TGTGCCAGCAGGTCAGGGGTCTATGGCTACACCTTC.

This sequence joins TRBV6-6 and TRBJ2-7; 8 nucleotides agree with TRBD1. Germline values: CDR1 MNHNY, CDR2 SVGAGI (reference sequence). V gave up 6 bases and J gave up 3 bases; unmatched junction bases: 7. The CDR3 is 14 residues long. Written as DNA, the CDR3 is TGTGCCAGCAGAATGGACAGGGATGACTACGAGCAGTACTTC. Protein sequence: CASRMDRDDYEQYF.

A few counts support this clone. This chain connects TRBV13 to TRBJ1-2; 7 bases match TRBD1. Germline loops: CDR1 PRHDT, CDR2 FYEKMQ (reference sequence). CDR3 length: 13 residues. V trimming: 0 bases; J trimming: 6 bases; junction bases outside the gene matches: 1. The CDR3 spells CASSLGQGDGYTF. CDR3 bases: TGTGCCAGCAGCTTAGGCCAGGGGGATGGCTACACCTTC.

This clone appeared a single time. CDR3 bases: TGTGCCAGCAGCTTAGATATTCGGGCGGGACTAGCGTACGGGGAGACCCAGTACTTC. Its protein product is CASSLDIRAGLAYGETQYF. V gene TRBV11-2 combines with J gene TRBJ2-5; 10 bases fit TRBD2. Germline values: CDR1 SGHAT, CDR2 FQNNGV. CDR3 size: 19 residues. V was pared by 0 bases and J by 5 bases, with 15 bases of the junction left unmatched.

The chain carries TRBV30 and TRBJ1-1, with D perhaps TRBD1 (5 bases). The CDR3 spans 13 residues. Germline loops: CDR1 GTSNPN, CDR2 SVGIG (reference sequence). V lost 7 bases, J lost 5 bases, and 17 bases lay in between. The CDR3 region is CALSTDKKTEAFF. The DNA of the CDR3 is TGTGCCTTGTCGACAGATAAGAAAACTGAAGCTTTCTTT.

The chain couples TRBV6-6 to TRBJ2-1; no clear D gene. The germline V gene encodes CDR1 MNHNY and CDR2 SVGAGI (reference sequence). The ends were cut back, 3 bases at V and 9 bases at J, with 9 bases in the middle. This CDR3 contains 12 residues. For the CDR3, the DNA is TGTGCCAGCAGTTATGCCTATTCTGAGCAGTTCTTC. Its translation: CASSYAYSEQFF.

The genes are TRBV28 and TRBJ1-5; D may be TRBD1 (6 bases). This CDR3 has 15 residues. Germline V gives CDR1 MDHEN, CDR2 SYDVKM. Trimming took 4 bases from V and 7 from J, leaving 17 bases between them. CDR3 amino acids: CASSSPRDTVQPQHF. In DNA form, the CDR3 reads TGTGCCAGCAGTTCCCCCCGGGACACGGTGCAGCCCCAGCATTTT.

This clone was observed once. The rearrangement links TRBV10-2 to TRBJ2-2; 8 bases are shared with TRBD1. Looked up from germline, CDR1 is WSHSY and CDR2 is SAAADI. V lost 6 bases to trimming and J lost 6 bases; unmatched junction nucleotides: 3. This CDR3 is built from 13 residues. The CDR3 DNA reads TGCGCCAGCAGGGCACAGGGGGCCGGGGAGCTGTTTTTT. Translated, it gives CASRAQGAGELFF.

This clone was picked up one time. At one boundary the junction diverges from the germline segment, which might be a read error. The chain carries TRBV18 and TRBJ2-1, with 10 bases aligning to TRBD2. The germline gives CDR1 KGHSH, CDR2 LQKENI. The CDR3 consists of 17 residues. CDR3 DNA: TGTGCCAGCTCCCCACCTTCTAGCGGGGGATCCTACAATGAGCAGTTCTTC. Amino acids: CASSPPSSGGSYNEQFF.